Here is one TCR beta chain with its context. Other DNA sequences in this specimen translate into the identical CDR3. The data were taken from a study of OX40 agonist ivuxolimab in advanced cancers. Across the whole study: Aged about 23 to 90 with a mean of about 63 years, they were 75% to 85% male. Three patients showed partial responses: one hepatocellular carcinoma and two cutaneous melanoma cases.

TCRdb keeps only in-frame clones here, not all; method: immunoSEQ multiplex PCR. The data contain 55,000 to 70,000 clones, around 81% of them seen just once; the ten biggest clones take up 3% to 4%. Patients with autoimmune history or systemic immunosuppression were excluded. With baseline, cycle 4 day 1, and cycle 7 day 1 as timepoints, blood was sampled. This CDR3 region has 16 residues. V trimming: 5 bases; J trimming: 7 bases; junction bases outside the gene matches: 10. The V gene's germline CDR1 is SNHLY and CDR2 FYNNEI. The sequenced sample was CD4+ or CD8+ T cells sorted from blood, obtained in a trial of the OX40 agonist ivuxolimab. The chain combines TRBV2 with TRBJ2-2; 10 bases map to TRBD2. This TCR was recovered from an adult with an advanced solid tumor such as melanoma, head and neck, liver or kidney cancer. The CDR3 sequence is CASSSLSGRAGGELFF. The CDR3 bases are TGTGCCAGCAGTTCGCTCAGCGGGAGGGCCGGCGGGGAGCTGTTTTTT.